This TCR beta chain emerged from a study of T-cell reconstitution after alpha-beta-depleted transplantation in children. Overall study findings and caveats: There were reportedly several hundred expanded graft clones from which alpha-beta T cells came about two months after transplant. Surviving recipient T cells and thymic progenitors underlay high day-60 TCRbeta diversity in some patients.

As for this clonotype: No antigen is known for it.

Germline V lookup: CDR1 SQVTM, CDR2 ANQGSEA. The V end was cut by 4 bases, the J end by 6 bases, with 13 bases between. The CDR3 is 13 residues long. Preparation of the TCRbeta library was carried out with unique molecular identifiers. Via MiXCR, TCRdb re-called the PCR reads, giving one row per CDR3 protein. The data show 500,000 to 650,000 distinct CDR3 sequences, with about an eighth seen just once and approximately 14% held by the top ten. The TCR was taken from a female patient under 10 years old who had a stem cell transplant for aplastic anemia, so the T cells may come from the graft donor. Source: PBMCs, mostly from graft donor cells, taken 180 days after TCRalphabeta/CD19-depleted stem cell transplant. The V gene is TRBV29-1, the J gene TRBJ1-5; D is unresolved. The CDR3 loop reads CSVGRSGGQPQHF. In DNA form, the CDR3 reads TGCAGCGTTGGTCGTTCCGGCGGTCAGCCCCAGCATTTT.